This TCR beta chain derives from a study of T cell responses to AZD1222 COVID-19 vaccine. Study background: Researchers grouped second doses given at about 4 or about 12 weeks into one pool.

Study-level results: A rise in Spike-specific TCR breadth and depth followed two AZD1222 doses. Baseline seropositives among AZD1222 recipients totaled only six.

The CDR3 sequence is 14 residues long. Germline CDR1 reads SNHLY; CDR2 reads FYNNEI. Trimming took off 7 bases at V and 0 bases at J, with 10 bases between the two ends. Of note for this clone: Its target is not known.

Using immunoSEQ multiplex PCR, the repertoire was profiled, and TCRdb retains in-frame clones only, with some absent. The sample consists of over 100,000 clones, less than 95% of them appearing once. The material sequenced was peripheral blood, taken on day 0 of AZD1222 vaccination. The source is an adult in good health. This chain links TRBV2 with TRBJ1-5, with D possibly being TRBD1 (6 bases). The CDR3 region is CASKGGDSNQPQHF. DNA for the CDR3: TGTGCCAGCAAGGGGGGAGATAGCAATCAGCCCCAGCATTTT.